Listed below are T cell receptor beta chains from one sample, sequenced in a study of T cell changes during pregnancy in multiple sclerosis. Generated by immunoSEQ multiplex PCR, the TCRdb table keeps only in-frame clones and is missing some. The sample shows 85,000 to 110,000 clones, approximately 90% of them seen only once. Sequences were derived from peripheral blood, sampled after pregnancy. All receptors come from a female donor with multiple sclerosis, enrolled in a pregnancy study. CDR3s include the opening cysteine and the closing phenylalanine or tryptophan. A D gene is named only where the DNA matches it firmly. A row's size may be missing; if present it is once, few, many or a size class.

D: TRBD1
size: once
length: 13
J: TRBJ2-7
V: TRBV18
DNA: TGTGCCAGCTCACCCAGGGGGTCCTACGAGCAGTACTTC
CDR3: CASSPRGSYEQYF

D: NA
size: NA
length: 16
J: TRBJ1-5
V: TRBV6-6
DNA: TGTGCCAGCAGTTACAGTTCACAGGGTAGCAATCAGCCCCAGCATTTT
CDR3: CASSYSSQGSNQPQHF

D: TRBD2
size: NA
length: 13
J: TRBJ2-7
V: TRBV7-9
DNA: TGTGCCAGCAGCGCCCGGGGGGGTTACGAGCAGTACTTC
CDR3: CASSARGGYEQYF

D: NA
size: NA
length: 13
J: TRBJ1-2
V: TRBV7-9
DNA: TGTGCCAGCAGCTTAGTTCCCGGACACACCTACACCTTC
CDR3: CASSLVPGHTYTF

D: NA
size: NA
length: 19
J: TRBJ2-6
V: TRBV7-3
DNA: TGTGCCAGCAGCCCTATCGGGTACCAGATACCAACTGGGGCCAACGTCCTGACTTTC
CDR3: CASSPIGYQIPTGANVLTF

D: TRBD1
size: NA
length: 15
J: TRBJ2-2
V: TRBV7-8
DNA: TGTGCCAGCAGCTTAGCCCCACAGGGGGCCGGGGAGCTGTTTTTT
CDR3: CASSLAPQGAGELFF

D: TRBD1
size: NA
length: 13
J: TRBJ1-1
V: TRBV30
DNA: TGTGCCTGGAGTCGCCAGGGGGACACTGAAGCTTTCTTT
CDR3: CAWSRQGDTEAFF

D: TRBD2
size: NA
length: 19
J: TRBJ2-1
V: TRBV29-1
DNA: TGCAGCGTTGAAGCTTCCCTAGCGGGAGGAATTATATCCTACAATGAGCAGTTCTTC
CDR3: CSVEASLAGGIISYNEQFF

D: TRBD1
size: NA
length: 13
J: TRBJ2-5
V: TRBV7-9
DNA: TGTGCCAGCAGCCGCGGACAGGGAGAGACCCAGTACTTC
CDR3: CASSRGQGETQYF

D: NA
size: NA
length: 15
J: TRBJ2-1
V: TRBV11-2
DNA: TGTGCCAGCAGCAATAGATTGAGCTCCTACAATGAGCAGTTCTTC
CDR3: CASSNRLSSYNEQFF

D: NA
size: NA
length: 15
J: TRBJ1-6
V: TRBV9
DNA: TGTGCCAGCAGCGCCGCGGGACGGGGCAATTCACCCCTCCACTTT
CDR3: CASSAAGRGNSPLHF

D: NA
size: NA
length: 12
J: TRBJ2-7
V: TRBV2
DNA: TGTGCCAGCAAAGGAGAGGCCTACGAGCAGTACTTC
CDR3: CASKGEAYEQYF

D: TRBD1
size: NA
length: 18
J: TRBJ2-7
V: TRBV18
DNA: TGTGCCAGCTCACCCAACTCCGGGACAGGGGGCGTAAGCTACGAGCAGTACTTC
CDR3: CASSPNSGTGGVSYEQYF

D: TRBD2
size: NA
length: 15
J: TRBJ2-1
V: TRBV11-1
DNA: TGTGCCAGCAGCTCGACTAGCGGGGGGTACAATGAGCAGTTCTTC
CDR3: CASSSTSGGYNEQFF

D: TRBD1
size: once
length: 18
J: TRBJ2-2
V: TRBV5-1
DNA: TGCGCCAGCAGCATCCTAGGGACAGGGGTTTTAAACACCGGGGAGCTGTTTTTT
CDR3: CASSILGTGVLNTGELFF

D: NA
size: NA
length: 14
J: TRBJ2-2
V: TRBV2
DNA: TGTGCCAGCCTCGGACTACCTAACACCGGGGAGCTGTTTTTT
CDR3: CASLGLPNTGELFF

D: NA
size: NA
length: 13
J: TRBJ1-2
V: TRBV7-8
DNA: TGTGCCAGCAGCTTGGCGGGGGGCTATGGCTACACCTTC
CDR3: CASSLAGGYGYTF

D: TRBD1
size: NA
length: 13
J: TRBJ2-7
V: TRBV19
DNA: TGTGCCAGTCAGGACAGGGGTGGCTACGAGCAGTACTTC
CDR3: CASQDRGGYEQYF

D: NA
size: NA
length: 10
J: TRBJ2-7
V: TRBV21-1
DNA: TGTGCCAGCAGCCGGTACGAGCAGTACTTC
CDR3: CASSRYEQYF

D: NA
size: NA
length: 18
J: TRBJ2-2
V: TRBV18
DNA: TGTGCCAGCTCACCAAATGTCGGCACGACAGCGAACACCGGGGAGCTGTTTTTT
CDR3: CASSPNVGTTANTGELFF

D: NA
size: NA
length: 17
J: TRBJ1-1
V: TRBV11-2
DNA: TGTGCCAGCAGCTTAGGGTGGAGGGGACGCATGAACACTGAAGCTTTCTTT
CDR3: CASSLGWRGRMNTEAFF

D: TRBD2
size: NA
length: 16
J: TRBJ2-1
V: TRBV9
DNA: TGTGCCAGCAGCGCTGGTTTAGCGGGGTCATTCAATGAGCAGTTCTTC
CDR3: CASSAGLAGSFNEQFF

D: TRBD1
size: NA
length: 16
J: TRBJ2-2
V: TRBV4-1
DNA: TGCGCCAGCAGCCAAGATCGGGACAGGGGTCCCGGGGAGCTGTTTTTT
CDR3: CASSQDRDRGPGELFF

D: TRBD1
size: NA
length: 16
J: TRBJ1-4
V: TRBV2
DNA: TGTGCCAGCAGCGACAGGGACAGGCCCGAAAATGAAAAACTGTTTTTT
CDR3: CASSDRDRPENEKLFF

D: NA
size: NA
length: 13
J: TRBJ1-2
V: TRBV9
DNA: TGTGCCAGCAGCGTAGTCGGTAACTATGGCTACACCTTC
CDR3: CASSVVGNYGYTF

D: NA
size: NA
length: 14
J: TRBJ2-7
V: TRBV30
DNA: TGTGCCTGGACCCCCGGGTGGCTGGGCTACGAGCAGTACTTC
CDR3: CAWTPGWLGYEQYF

D: TRBD1
size: NA
length: 14
J: TRBJ2-7
V: TRBV30
DNA: TGTGCCGGGCGGGAACAGGGGGTCCCCTACGAGCAGTACTTC
CDR3: CAGREQGVPYEQYF

D: NA
size: NA
length: 16
J: TRBJ1-5
V: TRBV28
DNA: TGTGCCAGCTCTTCTTTGGGGAGATTTAGCAATCAGCCCCAGCATTTT
CDR3: CASSSLGRFSNQPQHF

D: TRBD2
size: once
length: 14
J: TRBJ2-3
V: TRBV2
DNA: TGTGCCATCGTCGCGGGGGAGAACACAGATACGCAGTATTTT
CDR3: CAIVAGENTDTQYF

D: NA
size: NA
length: 15
J: TRBJ2-2
V: TRBV5-1
DNA: TGCGCCAGCAGCTTTTACGGGGAAAACACCGGGGAGCTGTTTTTT
CDR3: CASSFYGENTGELFF

D: TRBD1
size: few
length: 14
J: TRBJ1-4
V: TRBV6-5
DNA: TGTGCCAGCAGTTTTTCAGGGGGCAATGAAAAACTGTTTTTT
CDR3: CASSFSGGNEKLFF

D: NA
size: once
length: 13
J: TRBJ1-2
V: TRBV6-1
DNA: TGTGCCAGCAGTGAAGCCCGAGAGTCTGGCTACACCTTC
CDR3: CASSEARESGYTF

D: TRBD1
size: NA
length: 14
J: TRBJ2-5
V: TRBV6-1
DNA: TGTGCCAGCAGGAGGGACAGGGTGGGGGAGACCCAGTACTTC
CDR3: CASRRDRVGETQYF

D: TRBD1
size: NA
length: 13
J: TRBJ1-1
V: TRBV4-1
DNA: TGCGCCAGCAGCTACAGGGGTGGCACTGAAGCTTTCTTT
CDR3: CASSYRGGTEAFF

D: TRBD1
size: NA
length: 16
J: TRBJ2-2
V: TRBV19
DNA: TGTGCCAGTAGTAAAGGCCAGGGGGCTAACACCGGGGAGCTGTTTTTT
CDR3: CASSKGQGANTGELFF